This TCR beta chain is from a study of T cell responses to AZD1222 COVID-19 vaccine. Germline V gene lookup returns CDR1 KGHSH and CDR2 LQKENI. The CDR3 is made up of 14 amino acids. The V end lost 0 bases, the J end lost 4 bases, and 9 bases lay between the germline ends. Some clones are missing from TCRdb's copy, which holds only in-frame ones; the method was immunoSEQ multiplex PCR. The table has some 110,000 clones, about 86% seen once. The clonotype was recovered from an adult who received the AZD1222 COVID-19 vaccine. The sample consisted of peripheral blood, taken 28 days after the second AZD1222 dose. The V gene is TRBV18, the J gene TRBJ1-1, with a possible D match to TRBD1 (5 bases). CDR3 protein: CASSPPGTGTEAFF. The CDR3 DNA follows: TGTGCCAGCTCACCACCGGGGACTGGCACTGAAGCTTTCTTT. The variable domain in full, completed from reference TRBV18 and TRBJ1-1, reads NAGVMQNPRHLVRRRGQEARLRCSPMKGHSHVYWYRQLPEEGLKFMVYLQKENIIDESGMPKERFSAEFPKEGPSILRIQQVVRGDSAAYFCASSPPGTGTEAFFGQGTRLTVV.